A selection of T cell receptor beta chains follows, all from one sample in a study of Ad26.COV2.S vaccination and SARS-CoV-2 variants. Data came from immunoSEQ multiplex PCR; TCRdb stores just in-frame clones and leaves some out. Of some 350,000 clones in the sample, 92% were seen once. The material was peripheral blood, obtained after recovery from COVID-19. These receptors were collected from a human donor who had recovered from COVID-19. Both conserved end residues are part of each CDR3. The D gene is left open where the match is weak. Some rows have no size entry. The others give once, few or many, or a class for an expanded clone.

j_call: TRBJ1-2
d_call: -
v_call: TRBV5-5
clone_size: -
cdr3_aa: CASSLVLFTATRGGYTF
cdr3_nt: TGTGCCAGCAGCTTGGTACTGTTTACGGCCACTCGGGGTGGCTACACCTTC

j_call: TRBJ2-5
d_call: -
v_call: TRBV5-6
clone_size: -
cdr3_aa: CASSLGDPRGSQYF
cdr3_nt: TGTGCCAGCAGCTTGGGGGACCCTAGGGGTAGCCAGTACTTC

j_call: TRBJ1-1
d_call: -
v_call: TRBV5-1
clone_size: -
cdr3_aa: CASSWTVLNTEAFF
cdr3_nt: TGCGCCAGCAGTTGGACGGTCCTGAACACTGAAGCTTTCTTT

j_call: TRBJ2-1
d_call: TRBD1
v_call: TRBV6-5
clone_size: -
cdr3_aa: CASSDLGDRREQFF
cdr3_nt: TGTGCCAGCAGCGATCTGGGGGACAGGAGGGAGCAGTTCTTC

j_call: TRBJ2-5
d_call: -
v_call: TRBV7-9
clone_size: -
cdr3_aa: CASSLTASLQETQYF
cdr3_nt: TGTGCTAGCAGCTTAACTGCGAGCCTCCAAGAGACCCAGTACTTC

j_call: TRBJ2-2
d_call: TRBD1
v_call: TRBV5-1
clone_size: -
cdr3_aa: CASSLAPLDRANTGELFF
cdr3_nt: TGCGCCAGCAGCTTGGCCCCTCTCGACAGGGCGAACACCGGGGAGCTGTTTTTT

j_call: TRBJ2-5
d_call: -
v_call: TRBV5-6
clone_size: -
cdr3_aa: CASSLLFSQETQYF
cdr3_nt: TGTGCCAGCAGCTTACTTTTCTCCCAAGAGACCCAGTACTTC

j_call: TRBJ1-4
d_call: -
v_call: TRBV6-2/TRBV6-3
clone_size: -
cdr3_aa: CASSYAGPRGKLFF
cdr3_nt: TGTGCCAGCAGTTACGCAGGGCCTCGGGGAAAACTGTTTTTT

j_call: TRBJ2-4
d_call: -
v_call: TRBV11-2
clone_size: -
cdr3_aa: CASSFESVTIQYF
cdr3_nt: TGTGCCAGCAGCTTCGAGTCAGTGACAATTCAGTACTTC

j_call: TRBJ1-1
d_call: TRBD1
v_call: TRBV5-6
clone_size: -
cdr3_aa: CASRAGGWTEAFF
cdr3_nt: TGTGCCAGCAGGGCAGGGGGCTGGACTGAAGCTTTCTTT

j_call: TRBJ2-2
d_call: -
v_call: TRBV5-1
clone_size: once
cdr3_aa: CASRTPWGTDTGELFF
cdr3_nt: TGCGCCAGCAGAACTCCTTGGGGCACAGACACCGGGGAGCTGTTTTTT

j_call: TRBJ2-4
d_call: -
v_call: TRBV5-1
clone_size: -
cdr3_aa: CASSLGTVENIQYF
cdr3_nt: TGCGCCAGCAGCTTGGGGACAGTCGAAAACATTCAGTACTTC

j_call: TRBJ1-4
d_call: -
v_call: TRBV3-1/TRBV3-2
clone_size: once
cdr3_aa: CASSQERGNEKLFF
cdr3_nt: TGTGCCAGCAGCCAAGAAAGGGGTAATGAAAAACTGTTTTTT

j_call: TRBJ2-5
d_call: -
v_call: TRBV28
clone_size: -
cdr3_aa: CASSLPTVIRTQYF
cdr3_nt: TGTGCCAGCAGTTTACCGACGGTAATAAGGACCCAGTACTTC

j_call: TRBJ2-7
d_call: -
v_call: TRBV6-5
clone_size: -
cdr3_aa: CASSLEFSTYEQYF
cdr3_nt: TGTGCCAGCAGTTTAGAATTCAGCACCTACGAGCAGTACTTC

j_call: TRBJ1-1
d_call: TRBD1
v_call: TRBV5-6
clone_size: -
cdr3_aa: CASSPVGQGPLNTEAFF
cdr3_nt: TGTGCCAGCAGCCCCGTGGGACAGGGCCCTCTGAACACTGAAGCTTTCTTT

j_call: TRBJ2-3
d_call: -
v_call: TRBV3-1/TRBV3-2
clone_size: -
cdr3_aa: CASSRRAVAQVTDTQYF
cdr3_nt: TGTGCCAGCAGCCGCCGGGCGGTAGCCCAGGTTACAGATACGCAGTATTTT

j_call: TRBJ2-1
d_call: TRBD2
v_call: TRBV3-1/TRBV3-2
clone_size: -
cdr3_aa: CASSSSGVSYNEQFF
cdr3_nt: TGTGCCAGCAGTTCTAGCGGGGTCTCCTACAATGAGCAGTTCTTC

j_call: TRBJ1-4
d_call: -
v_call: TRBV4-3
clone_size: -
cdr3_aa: CASSQGESEKLFF
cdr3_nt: TGCGCCAGCAGCCAAGGGGAAAGTGAAAAACTGTTTTTT

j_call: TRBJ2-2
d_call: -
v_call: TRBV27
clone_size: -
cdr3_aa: CASSLWYTGELFF
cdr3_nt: TGTGCCAGCAGTTTATGGTACACCGGGGAGCTGTTTTTT

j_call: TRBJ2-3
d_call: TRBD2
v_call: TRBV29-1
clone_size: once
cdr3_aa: CSVEERGASGGLDTQYF
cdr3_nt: TGCAGCGTTGAAGAGAGAGGGGCTAGCGGGGGGCTGGATACGCAGTATTTT

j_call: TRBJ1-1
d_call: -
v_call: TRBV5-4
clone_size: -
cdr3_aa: CASSSFRRPTEAFF
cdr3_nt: TGTGCCAGCAGCTCCTTTCGACGACCCACTGAAGCTTTCTTT

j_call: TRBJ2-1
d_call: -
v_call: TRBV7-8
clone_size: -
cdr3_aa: CAIEGEGSSYNEQFF
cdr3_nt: TGTGCCATCGAGGGGGAGGGCAGCTCCTACAATGAGCAGTTCTTC

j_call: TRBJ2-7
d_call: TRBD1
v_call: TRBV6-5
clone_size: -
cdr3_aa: CASRGTGTGEYEQYF
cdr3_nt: TGTGCCAGCAGGGGGACCGGGACAGGGGAATACGAGCAGTACTTC

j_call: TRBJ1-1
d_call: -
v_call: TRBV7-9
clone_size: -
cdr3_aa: CASSLSNTEAFF
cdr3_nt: TGTGCCAGCAGCCTATCGAACACTGAAGCTTTCTTT

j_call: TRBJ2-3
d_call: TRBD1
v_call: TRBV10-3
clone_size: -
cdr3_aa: CAISEIRGLSTDTQYF
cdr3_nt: TGTGCCATCAGTGAGATCAGGGGGTTAAGCACAGATACGCAGTATTTT

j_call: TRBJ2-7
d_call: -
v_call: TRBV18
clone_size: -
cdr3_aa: CASSWEDSYEQYF
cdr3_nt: TGTGCCAGCTCATGGGAAGATTCCTACGAGCAGTACTTC

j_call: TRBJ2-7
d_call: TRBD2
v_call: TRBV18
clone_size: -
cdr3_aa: CASSPEGGSSYEQYF
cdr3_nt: TGTGCCAGCTCACCAGAGGGAGGGAGCTCCTACGAGCAGTACTTC

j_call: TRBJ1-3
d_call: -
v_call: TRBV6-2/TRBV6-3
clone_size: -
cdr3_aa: CASSYSTPGNTIYF
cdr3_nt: TGTGCCAGCAGTTACTCGACGCCTGGAAACACCATATATTTT

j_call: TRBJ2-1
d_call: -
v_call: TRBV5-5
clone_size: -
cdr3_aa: CATSLGMNEQFF
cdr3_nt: TGTGCCACCTCACTAGGAATGAATGAGCAGTTCTTC